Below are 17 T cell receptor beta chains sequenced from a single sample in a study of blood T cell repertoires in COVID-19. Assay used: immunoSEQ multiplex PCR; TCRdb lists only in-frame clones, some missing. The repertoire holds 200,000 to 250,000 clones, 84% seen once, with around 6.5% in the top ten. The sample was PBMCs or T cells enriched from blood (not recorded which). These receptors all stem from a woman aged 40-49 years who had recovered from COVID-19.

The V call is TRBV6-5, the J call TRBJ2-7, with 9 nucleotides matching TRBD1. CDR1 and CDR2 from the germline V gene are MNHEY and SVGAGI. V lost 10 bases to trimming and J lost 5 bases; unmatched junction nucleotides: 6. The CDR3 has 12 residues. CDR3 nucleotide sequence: TGTGCCATAAGGACAGGGGTCAACGAGCAGTACGTC. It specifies CAIRTGVNEQYV.

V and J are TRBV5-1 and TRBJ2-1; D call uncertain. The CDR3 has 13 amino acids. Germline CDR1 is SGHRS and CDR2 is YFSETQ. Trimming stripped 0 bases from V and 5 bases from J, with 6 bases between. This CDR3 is CASSLGVNNEQFF. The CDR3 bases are TGCGCCAGCAGCTTGGGTGTCAACAATGAGCAGTTCTTC.

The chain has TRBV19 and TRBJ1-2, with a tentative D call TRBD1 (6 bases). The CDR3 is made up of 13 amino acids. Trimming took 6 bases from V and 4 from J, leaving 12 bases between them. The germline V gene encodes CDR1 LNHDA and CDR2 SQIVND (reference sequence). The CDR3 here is CASSLQGPYGYTF. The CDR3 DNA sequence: TGTGCCAGTAGCCTACAGGGTCCCTATGGCTACACCTTC.

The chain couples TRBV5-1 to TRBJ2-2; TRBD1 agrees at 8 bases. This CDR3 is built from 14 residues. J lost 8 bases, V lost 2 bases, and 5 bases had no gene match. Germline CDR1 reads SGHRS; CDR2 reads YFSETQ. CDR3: CASSFRTGIGELFF. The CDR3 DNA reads TGCGCCAGCAGCTTCCGGACAGGGATAGGGGAGCTGTTTTTT. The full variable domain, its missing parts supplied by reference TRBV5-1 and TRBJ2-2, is KAGVTQTPRYLIKTRGQQVTLSCSPISGHRSVSWYQQTPGQGLQFLFEYFSETQRNKGNFPGRFSGRQFSNSRSEMNVSTLELGDSALYLCASSFRTGIGELFFGEGSRLTVL.

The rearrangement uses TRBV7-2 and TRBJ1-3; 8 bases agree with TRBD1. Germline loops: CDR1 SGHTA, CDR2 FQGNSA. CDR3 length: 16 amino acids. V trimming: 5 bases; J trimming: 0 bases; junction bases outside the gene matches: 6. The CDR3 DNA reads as TGTGCCAGCAGCCCTGGACAGGGATACTCTGGAAACACCATATATTTT. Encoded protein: CASSPGQGYSGNTIYF.

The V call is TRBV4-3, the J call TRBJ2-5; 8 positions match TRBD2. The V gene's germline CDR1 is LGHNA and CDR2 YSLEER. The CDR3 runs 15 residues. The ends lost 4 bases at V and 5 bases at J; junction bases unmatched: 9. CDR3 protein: CASSRRAGEFETQYF. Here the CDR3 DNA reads TGCGCCAGCAGCCGACGAGCGGGAGAGTTTGAGACCCAGTACTTC.

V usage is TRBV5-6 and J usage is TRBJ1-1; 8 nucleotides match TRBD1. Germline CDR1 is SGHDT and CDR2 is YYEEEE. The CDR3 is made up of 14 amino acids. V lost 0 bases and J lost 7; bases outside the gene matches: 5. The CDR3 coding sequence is TGTGCCAGCAGCTTGGGACAGGGGATTTTTGAAGCTTTCTTT. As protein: CASSLGQGIFEAFF.

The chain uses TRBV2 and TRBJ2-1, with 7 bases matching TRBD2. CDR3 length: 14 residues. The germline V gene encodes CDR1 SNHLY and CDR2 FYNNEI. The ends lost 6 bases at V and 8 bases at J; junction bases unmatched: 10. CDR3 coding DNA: TGTGCCAGCAGCTTGGGGGGGAGGTCGGATGAGCAGTTCTTC. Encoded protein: CASSLGGRSDEQFF. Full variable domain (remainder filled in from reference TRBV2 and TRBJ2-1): EPEVTQTPSHQVTQMGQEVILRCVPISNHLYFYWYRQILGQKVEFLVSFYNNEISEKSEIFDDQFSVERPDGSNFTLKIRSTKLEDSAMYFCASSLGGRSDEQFFGPGTRLTVL.

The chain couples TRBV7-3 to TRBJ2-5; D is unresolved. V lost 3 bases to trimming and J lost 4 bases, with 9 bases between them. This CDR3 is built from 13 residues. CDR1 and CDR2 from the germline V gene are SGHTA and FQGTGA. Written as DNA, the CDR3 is TGTGCCAGCAGCTTCCGAGGTGGAGAGACCCAGTACTTC. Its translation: CASSFRGGETQYF.

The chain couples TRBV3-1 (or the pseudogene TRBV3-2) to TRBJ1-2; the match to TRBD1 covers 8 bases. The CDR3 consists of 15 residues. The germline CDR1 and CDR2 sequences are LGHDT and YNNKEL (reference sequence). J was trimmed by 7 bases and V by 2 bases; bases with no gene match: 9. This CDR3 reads CASSQQWDRLFGYTF. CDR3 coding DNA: TGTGCCAGCAGCCAACAATGGGACAGGCTCTTTGGCTACACCTTC.

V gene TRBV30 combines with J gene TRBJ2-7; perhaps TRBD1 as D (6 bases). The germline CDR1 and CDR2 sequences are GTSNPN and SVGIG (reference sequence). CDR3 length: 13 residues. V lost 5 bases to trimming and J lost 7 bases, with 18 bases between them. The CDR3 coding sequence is TGTGCCTGGGCCCGAACAGGGACGCGAGAGCAGTACTTC. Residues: CAWARTGTREQYF.

CDR3: CASSPSLGGSNQPQHF. Written as DNA, the CDR3 is TGTGCCAGCAGCCCCTCGCTTGGAGGGAGCAATCAGCCCCAGCATTTT. The chain recombines TRBV7-2 with TRBJ1-5; no definite D call. CDR1 is SGHTA and CDR2 is FQGNSA in the germline V gene. The V and J ends lost 5 bases and 1 base respectively, with 15 bases between them. The CDR3 contains 16 residues.

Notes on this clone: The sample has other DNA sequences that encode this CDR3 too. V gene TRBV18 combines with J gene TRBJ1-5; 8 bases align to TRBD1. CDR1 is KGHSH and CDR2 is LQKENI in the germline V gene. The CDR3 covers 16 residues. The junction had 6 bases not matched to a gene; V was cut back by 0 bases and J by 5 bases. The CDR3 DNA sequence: TGTGCCAGCTCACCACCGGACAGGGAGTACGATCAGCCCCAGCATTTT. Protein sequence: CASSPPDREYDQPQHF.

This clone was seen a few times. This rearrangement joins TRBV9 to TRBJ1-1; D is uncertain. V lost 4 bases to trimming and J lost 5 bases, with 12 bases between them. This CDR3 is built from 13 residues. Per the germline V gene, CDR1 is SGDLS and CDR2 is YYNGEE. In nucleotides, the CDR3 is TGTGCCAGCAGCACGGGCGGGCAAACTGAAGCTTTCTTT. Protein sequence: CASSTGGQTEAFF.

The CDR3 loop reads CASRRLRGSMETQYF. CDR3 nucleotide sequence: TGTGCCAGCCGCCGCCTGCGCGGGAGTATGGAGACCCAGTACTTC. The chain employs TRBV2 and TRBJ2-5; 7 positions agree with TRBD2. This CDR3 is built from 15 residues. Germline CDR1 is SNHLY and CDR2 is FYNNEI. V shed 8 bases, J shed 5 bases, and the junction held 14 bases outside the gene matches.

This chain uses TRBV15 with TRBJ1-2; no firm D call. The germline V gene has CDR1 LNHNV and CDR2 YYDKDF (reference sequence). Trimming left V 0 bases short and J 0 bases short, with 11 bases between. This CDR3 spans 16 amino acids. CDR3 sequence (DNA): TGTGCCACCAGCAGAGATCCAAGGACTTCTAACTATGGCTACACCTTC. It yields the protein CATSRDPRTSNYGYTF.

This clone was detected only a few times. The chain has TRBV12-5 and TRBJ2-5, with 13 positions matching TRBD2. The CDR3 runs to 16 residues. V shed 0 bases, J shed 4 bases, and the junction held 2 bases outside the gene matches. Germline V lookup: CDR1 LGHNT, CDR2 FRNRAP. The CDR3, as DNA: TGTGCTAGTGGTTTGGTACGACTAGCGGGAGGAGAGACCCAGTACTTC. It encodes CASGLVRLAGGETQYF.